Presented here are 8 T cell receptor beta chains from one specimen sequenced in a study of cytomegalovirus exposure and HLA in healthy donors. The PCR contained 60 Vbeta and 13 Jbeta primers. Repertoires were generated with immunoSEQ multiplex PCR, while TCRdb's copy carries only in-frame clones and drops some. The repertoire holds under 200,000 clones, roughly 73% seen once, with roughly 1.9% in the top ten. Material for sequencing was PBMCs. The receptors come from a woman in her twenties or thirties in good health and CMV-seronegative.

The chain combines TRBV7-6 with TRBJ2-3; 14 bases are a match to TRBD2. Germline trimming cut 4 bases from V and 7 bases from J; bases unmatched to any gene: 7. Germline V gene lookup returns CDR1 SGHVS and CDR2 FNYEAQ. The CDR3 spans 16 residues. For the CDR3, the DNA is TGTGCCAGCAGCTCGGGACTAGCGGGAGCGTTGAATACGCAGTATTTT. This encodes CASSSGLAGALNTQYF.

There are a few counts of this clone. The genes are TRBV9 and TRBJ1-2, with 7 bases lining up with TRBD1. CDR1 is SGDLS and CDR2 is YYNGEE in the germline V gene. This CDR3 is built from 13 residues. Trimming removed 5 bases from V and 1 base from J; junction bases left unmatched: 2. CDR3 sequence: CASRGDSNYGYTF. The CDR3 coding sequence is TGTGCCAGCAGAGGGGACAGTAACTATGGCTACACCTTC.

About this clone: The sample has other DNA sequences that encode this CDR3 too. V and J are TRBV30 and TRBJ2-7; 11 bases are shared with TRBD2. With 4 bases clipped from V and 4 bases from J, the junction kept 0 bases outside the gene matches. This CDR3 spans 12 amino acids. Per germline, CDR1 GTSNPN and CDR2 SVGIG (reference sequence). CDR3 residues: CAWTSGRYEQYF. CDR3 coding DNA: TGTGCCTGGACTAGCGGGAGGTACGAGCAGTACTTC.

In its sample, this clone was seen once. The DNA of the CDR3 is TGCGCCAGCAGTGAGTCCCGGGACAGGGGTCTGAACACTGAAGCTTTCTTT. Translating it yields CASSESRDRGLNTEAFF. The chain employs TRBV10-1 and TRBJ1-1; 10 nucleotides line up with TRBD1. The CDR3 covers 17 residues. The junction had 4 bases not matched to a gene; V was cut back by 0 bases and J by 0 bases. Germline V lookup: CDR1 WNHNN, CDR2 SYGVQD (reference sequence).

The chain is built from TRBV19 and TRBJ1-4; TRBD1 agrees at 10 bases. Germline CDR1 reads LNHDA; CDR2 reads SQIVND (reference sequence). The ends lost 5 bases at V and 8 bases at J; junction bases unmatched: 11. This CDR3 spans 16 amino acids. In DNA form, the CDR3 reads TGTGCCAGTAGTCTCCGGGACAGGGGAAGGAAGGAAAAACTGTTTTTT. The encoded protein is CASSLRDRGRKEKLFF.

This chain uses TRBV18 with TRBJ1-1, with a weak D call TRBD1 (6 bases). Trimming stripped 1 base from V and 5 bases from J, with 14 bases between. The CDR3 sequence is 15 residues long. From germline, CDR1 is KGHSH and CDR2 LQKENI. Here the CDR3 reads CASSPQGPRGTEAFF. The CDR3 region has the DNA TGTGCCAGCTCACCACAGGGGCCCAGGGGAACTGAAGCTTTCTTT.

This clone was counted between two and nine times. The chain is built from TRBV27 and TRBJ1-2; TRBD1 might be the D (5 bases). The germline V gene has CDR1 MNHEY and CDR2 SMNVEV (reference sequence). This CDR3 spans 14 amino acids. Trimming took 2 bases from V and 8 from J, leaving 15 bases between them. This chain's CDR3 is CASSLKQGSGGYTF. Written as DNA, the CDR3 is TGTGCCAGCAGTTTAAAGCAGGGATCGGGCGGCTACACCTTC.

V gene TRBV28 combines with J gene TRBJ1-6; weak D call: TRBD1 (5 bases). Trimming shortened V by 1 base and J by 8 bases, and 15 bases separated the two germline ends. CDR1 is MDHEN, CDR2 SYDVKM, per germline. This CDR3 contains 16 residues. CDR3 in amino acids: CASSLSQGSPHSPLHF. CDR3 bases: TGTGCCAGCAGTTTATCCCAGGGATCCCCTCATTCACCCCTCCACTTT.